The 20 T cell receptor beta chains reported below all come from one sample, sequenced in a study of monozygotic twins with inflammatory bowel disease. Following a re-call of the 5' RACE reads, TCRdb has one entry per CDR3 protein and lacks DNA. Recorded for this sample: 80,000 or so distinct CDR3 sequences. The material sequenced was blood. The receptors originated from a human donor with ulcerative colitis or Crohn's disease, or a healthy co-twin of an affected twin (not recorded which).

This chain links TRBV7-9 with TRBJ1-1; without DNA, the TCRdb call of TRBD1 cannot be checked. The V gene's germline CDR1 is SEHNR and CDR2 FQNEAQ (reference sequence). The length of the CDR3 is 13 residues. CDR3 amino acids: CASSRDSNTEAFF.

This CDR3 reads CASSRDSANEKLFF. The chain recombines TRBV11-2 with TRBJ1-4; absent DNA, TCRdb's TRBD1 call cannot be checked. This CDR3 spans 14 amino acids. Germline V CDR1 and CDR2: SGHAT, FQNNGV.

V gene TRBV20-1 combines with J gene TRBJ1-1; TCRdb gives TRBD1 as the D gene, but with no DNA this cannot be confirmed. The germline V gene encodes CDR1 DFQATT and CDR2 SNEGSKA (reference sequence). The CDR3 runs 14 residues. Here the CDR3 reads CSALATGMNTEAFF.

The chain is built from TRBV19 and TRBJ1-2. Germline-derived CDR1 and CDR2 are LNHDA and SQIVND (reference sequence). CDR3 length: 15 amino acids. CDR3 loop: CASSISPGVDYGYTF.

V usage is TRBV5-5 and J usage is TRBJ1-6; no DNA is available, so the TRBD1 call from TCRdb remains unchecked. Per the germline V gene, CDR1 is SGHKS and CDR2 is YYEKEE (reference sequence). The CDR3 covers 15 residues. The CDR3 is CASSLGQGRGPPLHF.

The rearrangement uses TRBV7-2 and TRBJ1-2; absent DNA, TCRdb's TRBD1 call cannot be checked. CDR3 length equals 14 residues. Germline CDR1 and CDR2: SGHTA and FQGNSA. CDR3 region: CASSEQGVGFGYTF.

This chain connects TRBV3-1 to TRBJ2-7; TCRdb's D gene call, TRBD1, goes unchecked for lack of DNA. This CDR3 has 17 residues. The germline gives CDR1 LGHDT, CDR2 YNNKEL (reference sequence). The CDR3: CASSLATQGPSSYEQYF.

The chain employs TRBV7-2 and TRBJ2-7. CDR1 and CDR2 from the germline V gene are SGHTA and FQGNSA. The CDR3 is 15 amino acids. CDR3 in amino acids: CASSLGRLYNYEQYF.

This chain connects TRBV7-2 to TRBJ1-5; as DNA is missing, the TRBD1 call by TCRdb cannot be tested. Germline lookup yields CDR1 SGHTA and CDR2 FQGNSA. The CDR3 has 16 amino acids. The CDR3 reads CASSLGGRTSNQPQHF.

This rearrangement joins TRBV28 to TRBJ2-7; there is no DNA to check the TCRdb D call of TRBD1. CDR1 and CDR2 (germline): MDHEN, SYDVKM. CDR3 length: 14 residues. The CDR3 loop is CAIGQPGGPYEQYF.

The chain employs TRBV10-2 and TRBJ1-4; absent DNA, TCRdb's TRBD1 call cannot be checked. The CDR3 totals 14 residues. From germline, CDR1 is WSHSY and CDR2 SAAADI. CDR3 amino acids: CASRRDRSNEKLFF.

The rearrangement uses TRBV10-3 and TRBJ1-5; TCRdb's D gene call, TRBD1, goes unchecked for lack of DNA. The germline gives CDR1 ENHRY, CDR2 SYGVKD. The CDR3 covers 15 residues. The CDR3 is CAISEGASSYQPQHF.

The CDR3 is CASSIPGNQPQHF. The rearrangement joins TRBV19 to TRBJ1-5; no DNA is available, so the TRBD1 call from TCRdb remains unchecked. The length of the CDR3 is 13 residues. Germline loops: CDR1 LNHDA, CDR2 SQIVND (reference sequence).

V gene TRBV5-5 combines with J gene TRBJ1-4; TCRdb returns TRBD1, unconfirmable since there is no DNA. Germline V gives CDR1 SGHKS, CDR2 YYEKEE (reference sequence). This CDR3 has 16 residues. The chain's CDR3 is CASSLGLRQGNEKLFF. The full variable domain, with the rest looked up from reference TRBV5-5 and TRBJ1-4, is DAGVTQSPTHLIKTRGQQVTLRCSPISGHKSVSWYQQVLGQGPQFIFQYYEKEERGRGNFPDRFSARQFPNYSSELNVNALLLGDSALYLCASSLGLRQGNEKLFFGSGTQLSVL.

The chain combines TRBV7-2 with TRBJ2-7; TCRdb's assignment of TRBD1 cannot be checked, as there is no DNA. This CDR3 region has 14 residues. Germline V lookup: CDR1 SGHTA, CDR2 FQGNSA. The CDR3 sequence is CASSFRDRAYEQYF.

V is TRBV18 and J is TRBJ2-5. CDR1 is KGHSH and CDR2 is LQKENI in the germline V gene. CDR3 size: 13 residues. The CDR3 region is CASSLNYQETQYF.

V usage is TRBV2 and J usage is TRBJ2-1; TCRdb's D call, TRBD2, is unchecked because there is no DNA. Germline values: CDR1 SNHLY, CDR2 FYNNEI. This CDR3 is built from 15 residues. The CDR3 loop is CASRSRQGRNNEQFF. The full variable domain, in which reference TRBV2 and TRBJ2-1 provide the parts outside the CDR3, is EPEVTQTPSHQVTQMGQEVILRCVPISNHLYFYWYRQILGQKVEFLVSFYNNEISEKSEIFDDQFSVERPDGSNFTLKIRSTKLEDSAMYFCASRSRQGRNNEQFFGPGTRLTVL.

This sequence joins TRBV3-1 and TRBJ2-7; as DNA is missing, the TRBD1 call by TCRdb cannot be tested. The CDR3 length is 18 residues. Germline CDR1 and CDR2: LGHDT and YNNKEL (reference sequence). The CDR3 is CASSQDLRTAGERGEQYF.

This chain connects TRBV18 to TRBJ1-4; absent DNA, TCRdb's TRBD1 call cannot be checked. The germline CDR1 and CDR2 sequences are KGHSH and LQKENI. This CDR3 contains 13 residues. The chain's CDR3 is CASSTPGAPKLFF.

CDR3 protein: CASSLRGLPYGYTF. The chain couples TRBV7-9 to TRBJ1-2; TCRdb proposes TRBD1, but this gene call is untestable without DNA. The CDR3 consists of 14 residues. CDR1 and CDR2 (germline): SEHNR, FQNEAQ (reference sequence).